One and the same sample provided the 20 T cell receptor beta chains below, sequenced in a study of blood T cell repertoires in COVID-19 (dated by TCRdb to about 2020). Receptors were amplified or captured by the immunoSEQ multiplex PCR assay. TCRdb mirrors the immuneACCESS table, restricted to in-frame sequences. Some clones are absent from its copies; in checked studies, under half trace to an unresolved V gene, and the reason for the others is unknown. This sample gives 130,000 to 150,000 clones in total; roughly 82% of them show up just once. Together, the top ten hold roughly 10% of the sample. Sequencing input: peripheral blood. These receptors all come from a man aged 60-69 years with active or convalescent COVID-19.

The chain has TRBV24-1 and TRBJ2-7; D gene ambiguous. Germline lookup yields CDR1 KGHDR and CDR2 SFDVKD. This CDR3 contains 12 residues. Trimming removed 4 bases from V and 2 bases from J, with 5 bases in between. CDR3 bases: TGTGCCACCAGTGACAGTACCTACGAGCAGTACGTC. This sequence encodes CATSDSTYEQYV.

This clone was detected a few times. The genes are TRBV7-9 and TRBJ2-5; 12 nucleotides align to TRBD2. Per the germline V gene, CDR1 is SEHNR and CDR2 is FQNEAQ (reference sequence). This CDR3 spans 17 amino acids. V was clipped by 3 bases and J by 5 bases; unmatched bases: 10. This CDR3 reads CASSFSSGRARGETQYF. In DNA, the CDR3 is TGTGCCAGCAGCTTCTCTAGCGGGAGGGCCAGGGGGGAGACCCAGTACTTC. Variable domain in full (rest from reference TRBV7-9 and TRBJ2-5): DTGVSQNPRHKITKRGQNVTFRCDPISEHNRLYWYRQTLGQGPEFLTYFQNEAQLEKSRLLSDRFSAERPKGSFSTLEIQRTEQGDSAMYLCASSFSSGRARGETQYFGPGTRLLVL.

This clone was counted a single time. J is TRBJ1-5 and V is TRBV6-5; weak D call: TRBD1 (6 bases). Trimming pared 4 bases from V and 0 bases from J, leaving 10 bases between. Per germline, CDR1 MNHEY and CDR2 SVGAGI. The CDR3 is 15 amino acids. CDR3 sequence: CASSSTGISNQPQHF. In DNA form, the CDR3 reads TGTGCCAGCAGTTCTACAGGGATTAGCAATCAGCCCCAGCATTTT.

This clone showed up just once. This chain links TRBV7-9 with TRBJ2-3; TRBD1 matches at 8 bases. V shed 7 bases, J shed 4 bases, and the junction held 7 bases outside the gene matches. The CDR3 extends over 14 amino acids. Per germline, CDR1 SEHNR and CDR2 FQNEAQ (reference sequence). CDR3 nucleotides: TGTGCCAGCAACAAAGACAGGGGACCAGATACGCAGTATTTT. This codes for CASNKDRGPDTQYF.

V is TRBV24-1 and J is TRBJ1-2, with TRBD1 matching over 9 bases. V trimming: 3 bases; J trimming: 4 bases; junction bases outside the gene matches: 8. The CDR3 has 16 residues. The germline V gene has CDR1 KGHDR and CDR2 SFDVKD. The CDR3 loop reads CATSDEWTGEAYGYTF. CDR3 DNA sequence: TGTGCCACCAGTGATGAATGGACAGGGGAGGCCTATGGCTACACCTTC.

The chain combines TRBV25-1 with TRBJ2-1, with 7 bases identical to TRBD2. The V gene's germline CDR1 is MGHDK and CDR2 SYGVNS. With 2 bases clipped from V and 0 bases from J, the junction kept 4 bases outside the gene matches. The CDR3 contains 16 residues. CDR3 sequence reads: CASSERGGGSYNEQFF. CDR3 DNA sequence: TGTGCCAGCAGTGAAAGGGGCGGGGGCTCCTACAATGAGCAGTTCTTC.

The chain combines TRBV6-2 or TRBV6-3 with TRBJ1-5; TRBD1 agrees at 7 bases. Germline CDR1 reads MNHEY; CDR2 reads SVGEGT. CDR3 length: 18 residues. With V trimmed by 2 bases and J by 2 bases, 12 bases remained unmatched. For the CDR3, the DNA is TGTGCCAGCAGTTACACGGTCAGACAGGGAGGAGGCAATCAGCCCCAGCATTTT. It is translated as CASSYTVRQGGGNQPQHF.

The V and J genes are TRBV24-1 and TRBJ2-2, with 7 positions matching TRBD2. Germline assignment: CDR1 KGHDR and CDR2 SFDVKD. This CDR3 spans 16 amino acids. V lost 0 bases, J lost 3 bases, and 3 bases stayed unmatched. CDR3 sequence reads: CATSDLGREDTGELFF. CDR3 nucleotide sequence: TGTGCCACCAGTGATTTGGGTCGGGAGGACACCGGGGAGCTGTTTTTT.

The rearrangement links TRBV11-3 to TRBJ2-1, with TRBD2 matching over 14 bases. Per germline, CDR1 SGHNT and CDR2 YENEEA. Germline trimming cut 3 bases from V and 10 bases from J; bases unmatched to any gene: 8. This CDR3 is 16 amino acids long. DNA for the CDR3: TGTGCCAGCAGCTTCCAACCGGGACTAGCGGGAGAGGAGCAGTTCTTC. It is translated as CASSFQPGLAGEEQFF.

The chain has TRBV19 and TRBJ1-1; tentative D call: TRBD1 (6 bases). The CDR3 covers 15 residues. Deletions cut 6 bases from V and 4 bases from J, with 18 bases between. Germline CDR1 and CDR2: LNHDA and SQIVND (reference sequence). This CDR3 is CASSLPQGTVTEAFF. As DNA, the CDR3 is TGTGCCAGTAGCCTCCCCCAGGGGACGGTCACTGAAGCTTTCTTT. Based on the CDR3 plus reference TRBV19 and TRBJ1-1, the full variable domain is DGGITQSPKYLFRKEGQNVTLSCEQNLNHDAMYWYRQDPGQGLRLIYYSQIVNDFQKGDIAEGYSVSREKKESFPLTVTSAQKNPTAFYLCASSLPQGTVTEAFFGQGTRLTVV.

The chain is built from TRBV7-2 and TRBJ1-4, with 8 bases fitting TRBD1. The CDR3 is made up of 17 amino acids. In germline, CDR1 is SGHTA, CDR2 FQGNSA. Trimming removed 5 bases from V and 3 bases from J; junction bases left unmatched: 11. For the CDR3, the DNA is TGTGCCAGCAGCCTTGGGACAGGAGACTATTCTAATGAAAAACTGTTTTTT. Protein product: CASSLGTGDYSNEKLFF.

This clone showed up just once. The J gene is TRBJ2-2, the V gene TRBV20-1; perhaps TRBD2 as D (6 bases). V was clipped by 3 bases and J by 1 base, with 9 bases between them. Germline V gene data show CDR1 as DFQATT and CDR2 as SNEGSKA (reference sequence). This CDR3 spans 14 amino acids. CDR3 region: CSASRGKNTGELFF. CDR3 DNA sequence: TGCAGTGCTAGTCGCGGGAAGAACACCGGGGAGCTGTTTTTT.

The J gene is TRBJ2-7, the V gene TRBV12-3 or TRBV12-4, with TRBD1 identical over 7 bases. CDR3 length: 10 residues. Losses at the gene ends were 8 bases for V and 6 bases for J; bases not matched to a gene: 1. CDR3 sequence (DNA): TGTGCCAGCGGGACAGTCGAGCAGTACTTC. Amino acids: CASGTVEQYF.

V usage is TRBV25-1 and J usage is TRBJ2-7; D is ambiguous. Germline values: CDR1 MGHDK, CDR2 SYGVNS. CDR3 length: 8 residues. The CDR3 sequence is CASSMSRV. CDR3 DNA sequence: TGTGCCAGCAGTATGTCCCGCGTC.

The V gene is TRBV5-8, the J gene TRBJ1-2, with D perhaps matching TRBD1 (5 bases). Between the trimmed V and J ends, which lost 0 bases and 3 bases, there was a span of 6 bases. Germline CDR1 SGHTS, CDR2 YDEGEE. The CDR3 contains 13 residues. The CDR3 region is CASSLETDYGYTF. CDR3 in DNA: TGTGCCAGCAGCTTGGAGACAGACTATGGCTACACCTTC.

The chain is built from TRBV7-8 and TRBJ1-5, with D perhaps matching TRBD1 (6 bases). The CDR3 is 16 residues long. The germline gives CDR1 SGHVS, CDR2 FQNEAQ. V lost 2 bases and J lost 4, with 15 bases in between. CDR3: CASSLRTRGGNQPQHF. CDR3 nucleotides: TGTGCCAGCAGCTTACGTACCAGGGGTGGAAATCAGCCCCAGCATTTT.

The J gene is TRBJ2-1, the V gene TRBV11-3, with TRBD2 matching 10 bases. The J segment lost 4 bases and the V segment lost 5 bases, leaving 11 bases of the junction unmatched. The CDR3 has 17 amino acids. CDR1 SGHNT and CDR2 YENEEA come from the germline V gene. CDR3 DNA sequence: TGTGCCAGCAGCGGTGGGGCTAGCGGGGGCCAATACAATGAGCAGTTCTTC. Its translation is CASSGGASGGQYNEQFF.

In DNA form, the CDR3 reads TGTGCCAGCAGCTTAGATAGGGTGACAGGAGCTGGAAACACCATATATTTT. It encodes CASSLDRVTGAGNTIYF. The V and J genes are TRBV11-3 and TRBJ1-3; TRBD1 might be the D (6 bases). In germline, CDR1 is SGHNT, CDR2 YENEEA. The CDR3 contains 17 residues. Trimming took off 0 bases at V and 2 bases at J, with 14 bases between the two ends.

V gene TRBV30 combines with J gene TRBJ1-1, with a possible D match to TRBD1 (6 bases). V was shortened by 7 bases and J by 0 bases, with 12 bases between the two germline ends. This CDR3 contains 13 residues. Germline-derived CDR1 and CDR2 are GTSNPN and SVGIG (reference sequence). Here the CDR3 reads CAYLTGLNTEAFF. Written as DNA, the CDR3 is TGTGCCTACCTGACAGGCCTGAACACTGAAGCTTTCTTT.

This chain joins TRBV6-1 and TRBJ1-3; 8 bases agree with TRBD1. This CDR3 comprises 16 residues. The V segment lost 2 bases and the J segment 6 bases; nucleotides outside the gene matches: 9. Germline values: CDR1 MNHNS, CDR2 SASEGT. The CDR3 coding sequence is TGTGCCAGCAGTGAAACGGACAGGGTCGCAGCAAACACCATATATTTT. Protein product: CASSETDRVAANTIYF.